Each of the 2 T cell receptor beta chains below was sequenced from the same sample in a study of human T cells and chemical hapten exposure. Time point denoted: healthy volunteer bleed at 6 weeks. Someone pulled total RNA out of unfractionated whole blood. From the RACE reads, TCRdb called clonotypes with MiXCR, one entry per CDR3 protein. The sample lists 65,000 or so distinct CDR3 sequences, roughly 6.1% occurring once. The sample consisted of whole blood. The origin of the receptors is a female donor in good health. Some clones in this sample may be carry-over from other donors' samples.

The table lists this clonotype with a few counts. The CDR3 here is CASSLRGHYGYTF. The CDR3 DNA is TGTGCCAGCAGTTTAAGGGGTCACTATGGCTACACCTTC. V is TRBV28 and J is TRBJ1-2, with D possibly matching TRBD1 (5 bases). The CDR3 extends over 13 amino acids. From germline, CDR1 is MDHEN and CDR2 SYDVKM. V lost 2 bases, J lost 3 bases, and 7 bases lay in between.

The sample holds a few counts of this clonotype. V and J are TRBV6-6 and TRBJ1-4; 9 nucleotides align to TRBD1. The CDR3 is 16 amino acids. Per the germline V gene, CDR1 is MNHNY and CDR2 is SVGAGI (reference sequence). V lost 6 bases and J lost 4; bases outside the gene matches: 9. As DNA, the CDR3 is TGTGCCAGCAGGTCGGGACAGGGCTTGATTAATGAAAAACTGTTTTTT. This sequence encodes CASRSGQGLINEKLFF.